The present T cell receptor beta chain was sequenced within a study of T cells in Graves' hyperthyroidism and ophthalmopathy. The CDR3 has 17 residues. Trimming took off 4 bases at V and 1 base at J, with 19 bases between the two ends. There were TCR beta CDR3 regions amplified from RNA transcripts. A first-round RT-PCR of the TCR CDR3 used the HTBI primer set. Via MiXCR, TCRdb re-called the multiplex PCR reads, giving one row per CDR3 protein. The sample lists some 500,000 distinct CDR3 sequences, 14% occurring once. Ten or more counts support this clonotype. What was sequenced was blood. The chain couples TRBV12-3 or TRBV12-4 to TRBJ1-1; D remains unclear. The sequence was obtained from a woman between 18 and 30 years old with Graves' hyperthyroidism. The CDR3 nucleotides are TGTGCCAGCAGTTCCCTCCCGACCTCCCGGGGGAACACTGAAGCTTTCTTT. Translating gives CASSSLPTSRGNTEAFF.